The present entry profiles one TCR beta chain with its context. In the study's own analysis: Quantification of nucleated cells was approximated via reference gene primer amplification. Sequencing used immunoSEQ multiplex PCR; TCRdb keeps in-frame clones, though not all of them. V and J calls and clone size follow that table, whereas D and trimming were derived from the DNA. The sample contains under 400,000 clones, 75% to 90% of which appear only once. Germline lookup yields CDR1 LNHDA and CDR2 SQIVND (reference sequence). Trimming cost V 1 base and J 3 bases; bases outside gene matches: 7. There are 16 residues in the CDR3. This sample stems from a study of blood T cell repertoires in COVID-19. Study-level background: Sites in the United States, Italy and Spain provided acute and convalescent COVID-19 samples. In each case, the material was cDNA or gDNA derived from T cells, B-cell-depleted T cells, or PBMCs.

Seattle patients were enrolled while actively infected and followed longitudinally. This sequence was found in a woman aged 25 to 39 with COVID-19, enrolled during active disease. Sequenced sample: peripheral blood. The chain combines TRBV19 with TRBJ1-1; 8 bases align to TRBD1. CDR3 protein: CASSIGTGKIDTEAFF. CDR3 bases: TGTGCCAGTAGTATAGGGACAGGGAAGATTGACACTGAAGCTTTCTTT.